The present entry profiles one T cell receptor beta chain with its context. PCR primers comprised 60 Vbeta and 13 Jbeta primers. Here immunoSEQ multiplex PCR was the method, and the copy in TCRdb shows in-frame clones only, minus some. The data contain some 190,000 clones, 77% of them singletons. This specimen comes from a study of cytomegalovirus exposure and HLA in healthy donors. The trim removed 4 bases at V and 5 bases at J, leaving 4 bases unmatched. Germline CDR1 and CDR2: MNHEY and SVGAGI. CDR3 length equals 14 residues. The chain combines TRBV6-5 with TRBJ1-4; the match to TRBD1 covers 7 bases. The sequencing input was PBMCs. The sequence was obtained from a man in his late teens or twenties in good health and CMV-seronegative. The CDR3 region is CASSWGQSNEKLFF. CDR3 nucleotides: TGTGCCAGCAGTTGGGGACAGTCGAATGAAAAACTGTTTTTT.